The subject of this entry is one T cell receptor (beta chain). Its specificity is not known. Measured with immunoSEQ multiplex PCR; TCRdb has only the in-frame clones, and not every one. The top ten clones hold 17% of a sample with 35,000 to 40,000 clones, roughly 80% of them seen once. V was cut by 2 bases and J by 0 bases, with 10 bases left in between. The CDR3 loop spans 15 amino acids. Per the germline V gene, CDR1 is KGHSH and CDR2 is LQKENI. These data originate in a study of T cells in localized non-small cell lung cancer. Study-wide points: Density of T cells in blood, when higher, went with longer overall survival.

Material: peripheral blood, obtained before any cancer treatment. V and J are TRBV18 and TRBJ1-1; TRBD1 might be the D (5 bases). The source is a male donor aged 60 or over with stage III squamous cell lung carcinoma. CDR3 amino acids: CASSPGAVLNTEAFF. The DNA of the CDR3 is TGTGCCAGCTCACCAGGGGCTGTACTGAACACTGAAGCTTTCTTT.